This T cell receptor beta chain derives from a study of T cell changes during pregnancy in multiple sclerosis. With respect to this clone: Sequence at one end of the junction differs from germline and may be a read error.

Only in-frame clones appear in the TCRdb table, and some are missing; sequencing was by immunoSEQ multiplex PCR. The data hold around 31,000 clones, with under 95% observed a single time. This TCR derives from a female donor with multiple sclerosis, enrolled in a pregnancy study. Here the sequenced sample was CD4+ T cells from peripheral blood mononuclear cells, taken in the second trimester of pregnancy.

DNA of the CDR3: TGTGCCAGCAGCTCCGAACCTAGCGGGAGGGTCCATTTT. Encoded protein: CASSSEPSGRVHF. The V call is TRBV11-1, the J call TRBJ2-3; 12 bases fit TRBD2. This CDR3 region has 13 residues. The V gene's germline CDR1 is SGHAT and CDR2 FQDESV (reference sequence).